The sequence of this T cell receptor (beta chain) was determined in a study of T cells in Graves' hyperthyroidism and ophthalmopathy. There are 14 residues in the CDR3. Trimming removed 0 bases at V and 4 bases at J, with 12 bases between. Germline V gives CDR1 DFQATT, CDR2 SNEGSKA (reference sequence). Graves' hyperthyroidism showing no ophthalmopathy progression within 18 months was considered stable. Participants, patients aged 18 to 65, had newly diagnosed hyperthyroidism with a duration under 2 months. Diagnosing involved the use of clinical symptoms, serum thyroxine and TRAb, thyroid ultrasound and orbital computed tomography. Amplification yielded TCR beta CDR3 regions, with RNA transcripts as the source. HTBI primers were the set used in a first-round RT-PCR of the TCR CDR3. MiXCR, run by TCRdb on the multiplex PCR reads, gives a single entry per CDR3 protein. The table records about 590,000 distinct CDR3 sequences, around 16% of them present only once.

The sequenced sample was blood. The receptor comes from a woman in her 30s with Graves' hyperthyroidism. V usage is TRBV20-1 and J usage is TRBJ1-1; D ambiguous. The CDR3 sequence is CSARDRLGSTEAFF. The CDR3 DNA reads as TGCAGTGCTAGAGATCGCCTGGGGAGCACTGAAGCTTTCTTT.